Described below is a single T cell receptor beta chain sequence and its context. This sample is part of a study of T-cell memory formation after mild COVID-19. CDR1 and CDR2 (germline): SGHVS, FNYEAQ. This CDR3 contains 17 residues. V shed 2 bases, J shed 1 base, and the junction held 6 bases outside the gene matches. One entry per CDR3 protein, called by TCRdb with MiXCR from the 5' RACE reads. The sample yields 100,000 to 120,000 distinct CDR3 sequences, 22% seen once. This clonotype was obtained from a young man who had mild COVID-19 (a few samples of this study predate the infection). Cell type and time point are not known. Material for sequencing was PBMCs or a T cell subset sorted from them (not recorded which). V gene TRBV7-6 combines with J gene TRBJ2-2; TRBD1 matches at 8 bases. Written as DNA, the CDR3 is TGTGCCAGCAGCTTACCAATAGGGACAGGGAACACCGGGGAGCTGTTTTTT. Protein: CASSLPIGTGNTGELFF.